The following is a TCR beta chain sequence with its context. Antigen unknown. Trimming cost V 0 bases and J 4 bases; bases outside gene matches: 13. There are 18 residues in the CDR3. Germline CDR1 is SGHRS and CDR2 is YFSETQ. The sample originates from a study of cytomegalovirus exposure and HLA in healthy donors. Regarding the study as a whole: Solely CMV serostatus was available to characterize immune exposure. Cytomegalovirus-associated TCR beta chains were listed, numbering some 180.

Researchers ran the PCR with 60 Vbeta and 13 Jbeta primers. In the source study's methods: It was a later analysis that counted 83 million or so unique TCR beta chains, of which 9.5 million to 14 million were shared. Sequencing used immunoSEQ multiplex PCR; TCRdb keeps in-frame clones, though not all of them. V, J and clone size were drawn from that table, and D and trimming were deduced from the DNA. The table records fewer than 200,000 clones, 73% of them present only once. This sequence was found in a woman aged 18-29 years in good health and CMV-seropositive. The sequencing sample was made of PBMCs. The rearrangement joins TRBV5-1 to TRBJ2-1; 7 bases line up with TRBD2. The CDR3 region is CASSLVSGSSMGYNEQFF. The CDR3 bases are TGCGCCAGCAGCTTGGTTAGCGGGTCCTCAATGGGGTACAATGAGCAGTTCTTC. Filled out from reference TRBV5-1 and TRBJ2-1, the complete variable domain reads KAGVTQTPRYLIKTRGQQVTLSCSPISGHRSVSWYQQTPGQGLQFLFEYFSETQRNKGNFPGRFSGRQFSNSRSEMNVSTLELGDSALYLCASSLVSGSSMGYNEQFFGPGTRLTVL.